This T cell receptor (beta chain) was documented in a study of response to subunit inactivated influenza vaccine. The study's findings and limits: The authors put forward the suggestion that each seasonal influenza vaccination may bring in only a limited number of new T cells.

TCRdb re-called the RT-PCR reads with MiXCR, one entry per CDR3 protein. The sample shows around 850,000 distinct CDR3 sequences, approximately 17% of them seen only once. There are a few counts of this clonotype. What it recognizes is unknown. The CDR3 is 14 amino acids. The germline V and J ends were trimmed by 6 bases and 4 bases, with 12 bases remaining between them. The sequencing here drew on PBMCs from blood, taken 5 days after vaccination. The V gene is TRBV12-3 or TRBV12-4, the J gene TRBJ1-4, with D unresolved. This TCR was recovered from a man aged 50 to 60 who received an inactivated influenza vaccine. CDR3 nucleotides: TGTGCCAGCAGCCTAGGACGTCGTAATGAAAAACTGTTTTTT. Amino acids: CASSLGRRNEKLFF.